This T cell receptor beta chain comes out of a study of T cell responses to AZD1222 COVID-19 vaccine. Study-wide results and caveats: Only 5 or 6 AZD1222 recipients tested seropositive at baseline. Clonal diversity may have been underestimated, and the donors were mostly white British, with more females than males. Spike was spanned by vaccine-associated CD4 TCRs, which were dominant at 160-218 and 743-854. Rises in breadth and depth of Spike-specific TCRs came after two AZD1222 doses.

Sequencing used immunoSEQ multiplex PCR; TCRdb keeps in-frame clones, though not all of them. The data show some 110,000 clones, roughly 86% seen once. Germline V gene data show CDR1 as MNHNY and CDR2 as SVGAGI (reference sequence). The length of the CDR3 is 16 residues. Trimming removed 6 bases from V and 1 base from J, with 18 bases in between. Comments on this clone: The antigen is not known.

This clonotype was sampled from an adult who received the AZD1222 COVID-19 vaccine. The material sequenced was peripheral blood, taken 28 days after the second AZD1222 dose. The chain carries TRBV6-6 and TRBJ1-1, with D perhaps matching TRBD1 (6 bases). The CDR3 reads CASSTWKGGRNTEAFF. In DNA, the CDR3 is TGTGCCAGCAGCACGTGGAAGGGGGGCCGGAACACTGAAGCTTTCTTT.